Given below is one TCR beta chain in context. Antigen: not known. The CDR3 extends over 15 amino acids. Germline V gene lookup returns CDR1 KGHSH and CDR2 LQKENI. The V gene lost 3 bases and the J gene lost 3 bases, with 15 bases spanning the gap. This record comes from a study of shared clonotypes between healthy human individuals. Running of the assay took place at deep level. Several immunoSEQ plates held equal portions of the genomic DNA taken from each subset. Some clones are missing from TCRdb's copy, which holds only in-frame ones; the method was immunoSEQ multiplex PCR. The table records about 610,000 clones, around 97% of them present only once. Investigators divided CD4+ cells into CD45RA+ naive and CD45RA-negative memory subsets. Study-level results: The generation probabilities recorded for non-shared clonotypes fell below those of clonotypes shared by all four donors.

J is TRBJ2-7 and V is TRBV18; possible D gene TRBD1, 5 bases. This TCR came from a woman aged 30 to 39 in good health. Sequencing was done on a sample of naive CD4+ T cells sorted from blood. Subset denoted: CD45RA+ positively selected. The CDR3 nucleotides read TGTGCCAGCTCACCGCTCGGCAGGGCGAACTACGAGCAGTACTTC. Its protein is CASSPLGRANYEQYF.